This T cell receptor (beta chain) is from a study of blood T cell repertoires in COVID-19. In the study overall: The United States, Italy and Spain supplied acute and convalescent COVID-19 samples. In each case, the material was cDNA or gDNA derived from T cells, B-cell-depleted T cells, or PBMCs.

The data were produced by immunoSEQ multiplex PCR, yet TCRdb's version contains in-frame clones alone and is incomplete. The sample comprises around 330,000 clones, roughly 88% of which are singletons, and about 3.9% rests with the top ten. Germline CDR1 and CDR2: SNHLY and FYNNEI. The CDR3 spans 14 residues. V gave up 10 bases and J gave up 6 bases; unmatched junction bases: 13. The source is a woman in her fifties or sixties with active or convalescent COVID-19. The chain carries TRBV2 and TRBJ1-1, with 8 bases lining up with TRBD1. Sample: peripheral blood. The CDR3 nucleotides read TGTGCCAATGAGGACAGGGTGGGGGGACCTGAAGCTTTCTTT. As protein: CANEDRVGGPEAFF.